This TCR beta chain was observed in a study of CD8 T cells in Susac syndrome. Reverse transcription of roughly 0.5 to 1 ug RNA was carried out with random hexamers. Across 54 Vbeta and 13 Jbeta, TCR beta CDR3 was amplified with immunoSEQ multiplex PCR. TCRdb ran MiXCR on the immunoSEQ multiplex PCR reads and lists one entry per CDR3 protein. The sample has 300,000 or so distinct CDR3 sequences, about 92% seen once. V shed 4 bases and J 2 bases; nucleotides not matched to a gene: 5. The V gene's germline CDR1 is SEHNR and CDR2 FQNEAQ (reference sequence). The CDR3 has 14 residues. FACS was used to enrich TEMRA cells, whereas the CD8+ and CD4+ T cells were obtained by negative isolation.

This sequence originates from a human donor with multiple sclerosis. This chain joins TRBV7-9 and TRBJ2-7; TRBD1 matches 7 bases. What was sequenced was CD4+ T cells from PBMCs. CDR3 in amino acids: CASSSGDRPYEQYF. CDR3 DNA sequence: TGTGCCAGCAGCTCAGGGGACAGACCCTACGAGCAGTACTTC.